Below are 26 T cell receptor beta chains sequenced from a single sample in a study of blood T cells in healthy people across ages. The authors ran a second PCR of about 7 to 11 cycles using a sample-barcoded 5' primer and a J-beta primer mix. Each CDR3 protein is one row after TCRdb ran MiXCR on the 5' RACE reads. Found here are roughly 1,700,000 distinct CDR3 sequences, about 28% of them singletons; the top ten hold roughly 8%. What was sequenced was blood. Every receptor here comes from a woman aged 25 to 45 in good health.

To note about this clonotype: The junction differs from germline at one of its ends, possibly a read error. The chain is built from TRBV4-1 and TRBJ2-3; D possibly matches TRBD1 or TRBD2 (5 bases each). The germline CDR1 and CDR2 sequences are MGHRA and YSYEKL. The CDR3 length is 19 residues. CDR3: CAGSQDGGFSPTSTDTQYF. CDR3 nucleotides: TGCGCCGGCAGCCAAGATGGGGGTTTTTCCCCTACTAGCACAGATACGCAGTATTTT.

Ten or more counts support this clonotype. This sequence joins TRBV9 and TRBJ1-5; possibly TRBD1 for D (6 bases). Trimming pared 0 bases from V and 7 bases from J, leaving 14 bases between. Germline V gene data show CDR1 as SGDLS and CDR2 as YYNGEE. The CDR3 loop spans 15 amino acids. This chain's CDR3 is CASSVEGGPSQPQHF. The CDR3 DNA sequence: TGTGCCAGCAGCGTAGAGGGGGGGCCCAGCCAGCCCCAGCATTTT. Based on the CDR3 plus reference TRBV9 and TRBJ1-5, the full variable domain is DSGVTQTPKHLITATGQRVTLRCSPRSGDLSVYWYQQSLDQGLQFLIQYYNGEERAKGNILERFSAQQFPDLHSELNLSSLELGDSALYFCASSVEGGPSQPQHFGDGTRLSIL.

The chain employs TRBV11-2 and TRBJ2-3; TRBD2 agrees at 10 bases. CDR3 size: 16 residues. With V trimmed by 1 base and J by 6 bases, 7 bases remained unmatched. The germline V gene encodes CDR1 SGHAT and CDR2 FQNNGV. The CDR3 is CASSLAISGGADTQYF. The CDR3, as DNA: TGTGCCAGCAGCTTAGCTATAAGCGGGGGGGCCGATACGCAGTATTTT.

The table lists this clonotype with a few counts. V is TRBV30 and J is TRBJ2-5, with D possibly being TRBD2 (7 bases). The J call may be mistaken, given a closer DNA end match to TRBJ2-7. Germline CDR1 and CDR2: GTSNPN and SVGIG (reference sequence). There are 14 residues in the CDR3. This CDR3 is CAWGGGREFYEQYF. In nucleotides, the CDR3 is TGTGCCTGGGGAGGGGGGCGGGAGTTCTACGAGCAGTACTTC.

This clonotype was counted a few times. The rearrangement joins TRBV12-3 or TRBV12-4 to TRBJ2-3; weak D call: TRBD1 (5 bases). Deletions cut 10 bases from V and 3 bases from J, with 14 bases between. There are 13 residues in the CDR3. The CDR3 reads CATQGTLTDTQYF. DNA of the CDR3: TGTGCCACCCAGGGAACCCTTACAGATACGCAGTATTTT.

This clonotype was recorded once. The genes are TRBV5-1 and TRBJ2-3; possible D gene TRBD2, 6 bases. V was trimmed by 3 bases and J by 0 bases, leaving 14 bases between them. The germline gives CDR1 SGHRS, CDR2 YFSETQ. The CDR3 contains 16 residues. As DNA, the CDR3 is TGCGCCAGCAGCTCCGGACTAACGGGTAGCACAGATACGCAGTATTTT. It yields the protein CASSSGLTGSTDTQYF.

This clonotype came up a few times. The chain joins TRBV9 to TRBJ2-7; 9 bases match TRBD1. The CDR3 extends over 14 amino acids. Germline V gives CDR1 SGDLS, CDR2 YYNGEE. After removal of 0 bases from V and 6 bases from J, the junction contained 4 bases not matched to a gene. CDR3 amino acids: CASSVGGTGSEQYF. The CDR3 bases are TGTGCCAGCAGCGTAGGAGGGACAGGGAGCGAGCAGTACTTC.

This clonotype was seen repeatedly, ten times or more. V is TRBV20-1 and J is TRBJ2-7, with 10 bases lining up with TRBD2. CDR3 length: 14 residues. The V gene end was trimmed by 4 bases and the J gene end by 3 bases; junction bases not matched to a gene: 6. CDR1 is DFQATT and CDR2 is SNEGSKA in the germline V gene (reference sequence). Written as DNA, the CDR3 is TGCAGTGCTACCCAAGCGGGAGGGGTCTACGAGCAGTACTTC. Amino acid sequence: CSATQAGGVYEQYF.

CDR3 bases: TGTGCCAGCAGTTCCCTAGGGAAGGAGAGCACTGAAGCTTTCTTT. Protein: CASSSLGKESTEAFF. The genes are TRBV6-2 or TRBV6-3 and TRBJ1-1, with D hard to call. The V end lost 4 bases, the J end lost 4 bases, and 16 bases lay between the germline ends. This CDR3 comprises 15 residues. The V gene's germline CDR1 is MNHEY and CDR2 SVGEGT.

Concerning this clonotype itself: A much larger clonotype is one base distant, so this may be a read error. The chain employs TRBV29-1 and TRBJ2-1; 7 bases map to TRBD1. The V gene end was trimmed by 4 bases and the J gene end by 13 bases; junction bases not matched to a gene: 13. Per germline, CDR1 SQVTM and CDR2 ANQGSEA. This CDR3 has 13 amino acids. The CDR3 nucleotides read TGCAGCGTTGGGACAGGTGGGGGAGAGACCCAGTTCTTC. Amino acid sequence: CSVGTGGGETQFF.

This clonotype was recorded at least ten times. The rearrangement joins TRBV7-3 to TRBJ2-4; 8 bases map to TRBD1. CDR3 length equals 16 residues. With V trimmed by 4 bases and J by 3 bases, 8 bases remained unmatched. Germline values: CDR1 SGHTA, CDR2 FQGTGA. The DNA for the CDR3 is TGTGCCAGCAGCTCTCCTGACAGGGGAGGCAAAAACATTCAGTACTTC. It specifies CASSSPDRGGKNIQYF.

The sample holds many counts of this clonotype. This rearrangement joins TRBV6-2 or TRBV6-3 to TRBJ2-4; D may be TRBD1 (6 bases). Trimming removed 7 bases from V and 2 bases from J, with 15 bases in between. The CDR3 has 15 residues. Germline V gene sequence: CDR1 MNHEY, CDR2 SVGEGT. The CDR3 spells CASTKGGVPKNIQYF. CDR3 nucleotide sequence: TGTGCCAGCACCAAAGGGGGAGTACCCAAAAACATTCAGTACTTC.

The chain links TRBV10-3 to TRBJ1-1, with D possibly being TRBD1 (5 bases). This CDR3 has 14 residues. Trimming left V 7 bases short and J 6 bases short, with 18 bases between. CDR1 ENHRY and CDR2 SYGVKD come from the germline V gene. The CDR3 loop is CAIKGELGLPEAFF. In nucleotides, the CDR3 is TGTGCCATCAAAGGGGAGTTGGGATTGCCTGAAGCTTTCTTT.

With regard to this clonotype: A much more abundant neighbour one base away suggests this may be a read error. This chain uses TRBV11-2 with TRBJ2-7, with D hard to call. Per germline, CDR1 SGHAT and CDR2 FQNNGV. The CDR3 loop spans 11 amino acids. The CDR3 here is CTSLEDYEQYF. The CDR3 coding sequence is TGTACCAGCTTAGAAGACTACGAGCAGTACTTC. Full variable domain (outside the CDR3, taken from reference TRBV11-2 and TRBJ2-7): EAGVAQSPRYKIIEKRQSVAFWCNPISGHATLYWYQQILGQGPKLLIQFQNNGVVDDSQLPKDRFSAERLKGVDSTLKIQPAKLEDSAVYLCTSLEDYEQYFGPGTRLTVT.

A few counts support this clonotype. A read error is possible here, since a much larger clone lies one base away. The chain carries TRBV20-1 and TRBJ2-4, with a weak D call TRBD1 (5 bases). V shed 2 bases and J shed 13 bases, with 12 bases lying between them. CDR1 is DFQATT, CDR2 SNEGSKA, per germline (reference sequence). The CDR3 contains 11 residues. This CDR3 reads CSARWGGEQYF. In nucleotides, the CDR3 is TGCAGTGCTAGATGGGGCGGTGAGCAGTACTTC.

On this clonotype: This clone may be a read error of a much larger clone one base away. This chain uses TRBV9 with TRBJ2-1, with 10 bases identical to TRBD2. This CDR3 is built from 15 residues. Losses at the gene ends were 0 bases for V and 10 bases for J; bases not matched to a gene: 7. Per germline, CDR1 SGDLS and CDR2 YYNGEE. CDR3 nucleotide sequence: TGTGCCAGCAGCGTAGCTAGCGGGGGAGATTACGAGCAGTTCTTC. Protein: CASSVASGGDYEQFF.

The V gene is TRBV27, the J gene TRBJ2-1, with D unclear. Trimming took off 6 bases at V and 0 bases at J, with 12 bases between the two ends. This CDR3 spans 15 amino acids. CDR1 is MNHEY and CDR2 is SMNVEV in the germline V gene (reference sequence). CDR3 DNA: TGTGCCAGCAGGCTGACGAGGAGCTCCTACAATGAGCAGTTCTTC. Its protein product is CASRLTRSSYNEQFF.

V is TRBV4-1 and J is TRBJ2-3, with 8 bases lining up with TRBD2. Looked up from germline, CDR1 is MGHRA and CDR2 is YSYEKL. The CDR3 is made up of 16 amino acids. J lost 1 base, V lost 2 bases, and 5 bases had no gene match. For the CDR3, the DNA is TGCGCCAGCAGCCAACGCACACTAGCGGGCACAGATACGCAGTATTTT. It yields the protein CASSQRTLAGTDTQYF.

This clonotype was seen only a few times. The rearrangement joins TRBV24-1 to TRBJ1-3; D ambiguous. From germline, CDR1 is KGHDR and CDR2 SFDVKD. Trimming took off 3 bases at V and 3 bases at J, with 2 bases between the two ends. The length of the CDR3 is 12 residues. This CDR3 is CATSDLGNTIYF. The CDR3 nucleotides read TGTGCCACCAGTGATCTTGGAAACACCATATATTTT.

This clonotype was observed a handful of times. The chain couples TRBV20-1 to TRBJ2-7; TRBD2 matches at 13 bases. V lost 5 bases, J lost 5 bases, and 15 bases stayed unmatched. The CDR3 runs to 17 residues. CDR1 is DFQATT, CDR2 SNEGSKA, per germline (reference sequence). The CDR3 DNA reads as TGCAGTGCTCCCTCGGCGGGGACTAGCGGGATTTCCCACGAGCAGTACTTC. Residues: CSAPSAGTSGISHEQYF.

This clonotype was detected only a few times. The chain recombines TRBV5-6 with TRBJ2-5; a weak D match, TRBD1 (5 bases). The CDR3 consists of 15 residues. Germline V gene data show CDR1 as SGHDT and CDR2 as YYEEEE. V shed 0 bases and J shed 11 bases, with 20 bases lying between them. CDR3 sequence: CASSLASLETAGQYF. The CDR3 region has the DNA TGTGCCAGCAGCTTGGCCTCTTTGGAGACAGCCGGGCAGTACTTC.

The chain links TRBV3-1 to TRBJ1-1; a possible D gene is TRBD1 (6 bases). This CDR3 region has 12 residues. CDR1 and CDR2 from the germline V gene are LGHDT and YNNKEL (reference sequence). The germline V and J ends were trimmed by 5 bases and 11 bases, with 15 bases remaining between them. CDR3: CASSDRPGGAFF. The CDR3, as DNA: TGTGCCAGCAGCGACAGGCCCGGGGGGGCTTTCTTT.

Details on this clonotype: This clone may be a read error of a much larger clone one base away. V usage is TRBV7-2 and J usage is TRBJ2-4, with 7 bases matching TRBD1. Germline values: CDR1 SGHTA, CDR2 FQGNSA. V was clipped by 6 bases and J by 1 base; unmatched bases: 9. The CDR3 totals 16 residues. CDR3 nucleotide sequence: TGTGCCAGCAGGCAGGAGACAGGGTTGGCCAAAAACATTCAGTACTTC. Amino acid sequence: CASRQETGLAKNIQYF.

The chain is built from TRBV7-9 and TRBJ1-2, with TRBD1 as a possible D gene (5 bases). CDR3 length: 12 amino acids. Trimming cost V 7 bases and J 8 bases, with 14 bases left between them. Germline V gives CDR1 SEHNR, CDR2 FQNEAQ (reference sequence). The CDR3 coding sequence is TGTGCCAGCACCACCACAGGTGACGGCTACACCTTC. Amino acid sequence: CASTTTGDGYTF.

A remark on this clonotype: A much larger clone is a single base away; this may be a read error. This chain connects TRBV6-5 to TRBJ1-4, with D perhaps TRBD1 (6 bases). The CDR3 length is 14 residues. Germline V gene lookup returns CDR1 MNHEY and CDR2 SVGAGI. Trimming shortened V by 4 bases and J by 8 bases, and 14 bases separated the two germline ends. The CDR3, as DNA: TGTGCCAGCAGTTGGGGCAGGGGTGAGGAAAAACTGTTTTTT. This encodes CASSWGRGEEKLFF.

The sample holds many counts of this clonotype. The rearrangement links TRBV7-2 to TRBJ2-5; D unclear. The CDR3 is 14 residues long. CDR1 SGHTA and CDR2 FQGNSA come from the germline V gene. The V gene lost 3 bases and the J gene lost 5 bases, with 13 bases spanning the gap. The CDR3 DNA reads TGTGCCAGCAGCTTTCGCGCGTTGGTTGAGACCCAGTACTTC. Protein sequence: CASSFRALVETQYF.